The 9 T cell receptor beta chains in this list originate from one sample, sequenced in a study of blood T cell repertoires in COVID-19. Generated by immunoSEQ multiplex PCR, the TCRdb table keeps only in-frame clones and is missing some. The table has approximately 96,000 clones, about 88% seen once. Sequenced sample: peripheral blood. The receptors derive from a woman aged 80 or older with acute or convalescent COVID-19.

The chain carries TRBV19 and TRBJ1-1, with D possibly matching TRBD1 (6 bases). Germline CDR1 reads LNHDA; CDR2 reads SQIVND (reference sequence). This CDR3 spans 11 amino acids. Trimming removed 7 bases from V and 7 bases from J, with 10 bases in between. CDR3 DNA: TGTGCCAGTAATCAACAGGGTGAAGCTTTCTTT. The encoded protein is CASNQQGEAFF.

This clone was observed once. The chain links TRBV19 to TRBJ1-6; TRBD1 aligns across 11 bases. Germline CDR1 reads LNHDA; CDR2 reads SQIVND (reference sequence). This CDR3 has 16 amino acids. Trimming cost V 2 bases and J 8 bases; bases outside gene matches: 5. The CDR3 region is CASSITGGQGDSPLHF. The CDR3 DNA follows: TGTGCCAGTAGTATAACTGGGGGACAGGGGGATTCACCCCTCCACTTT. The full variable domain, with the rest looked up from reference TRBV19 and TRBJ1-6, is DGGITQSPKYLFRKEGQNVTLSCEQNLNHDAMYWYRQDPGQGLRLIYYSQIVNDFQKGDIAEGYSVSREKKESFPLTVTSAQKNPTAFYLCASSITGGQGDSPLHFGNGTRLTVT.

CDR3 loop: CASSAVPSRYEQYF. The CDR3 nucleotides are TGTGCCAGCAGCGCGGTTCCCTCACGCTACGAGCAGTACTTC. The chain links TRBV3-1 (or the pseudogene TRBV3-2) to TRBJ2-7; D is unclear. V lost 5 bases and J lost 3, with 14 bases in between. The CDR3 runs 14 residues. CDR1 is LGHDT, CDR2 YNNKEL, per germline (reference sequence).

The chain carries TRBV5-1 and TRBJ2-6, with D tentatively TRBD1 (6 bases). Per the germline V gene, CDR1 is SGHRS and CDR2 is YFSETQ. The CDR3 is 19 residues long. V dropped 0 bases and J dropped 1 base, with 17 bases sitting between them. CDR3 coding DNA: TGCGCCAGCAGCTTGGACAGGGAAATTATAAGATCTGGGGCCAACGTCCTGACTTTC. Encoded protein: CASSLDREIIRSGANVLTF.

The V gene is TRBV6-1, the J gene TRBJ1-2; tentative D call: TRBD1 (6 bases). V was cut by 0 bases and J by 2 bases, with 7 bases left in between. The CDR3 is made up of 14 amino acids. CDR1 is MNHNS and CDR2 is SASEGT in the germline V gene. The CDR3 sequence: CASSEAQGNYGYTF. In nucleotides, the CDR3 is TGTGCCAGCAGTGAAGCTCAGGGGAACTATGGCTACACCTTC.

The chain joins TRBV30 to TRBJ1-3; 7 positions match TRBD1. In germline, CDR1 is GTSNPN, CDR2 SVGIG (reference sequence). This CDR3 contains 16 residues. V trimming: 0 bases; J trimming: 0 bases; junction bases outside the gene matches: 5. CDR3 in amino acids: CAWSVRQGTSGNTIYF. The CDR3 DNA sequence: TGTGCCTGGAGTGTAAGACAGGGAACCTCTGGAAACACCATATATTTT.

J is TRBJ1-3 and V is TRBV2; TRBD1 might be the D (6 bases). The V end was cut by 8 bases, the J end by 3 bases, with 14 bases between. The CDR3 extends over 14 amino acids. Per germline, CDR1 SNHLY and CDR2 FYNNEI. CDR3 in amino acids: CASGGGARGNTIYF. CDR3 DNA: TGTGCCAGCGGCGGGGGGGCCCGTGGAAACACCATATATTTT.

The chain is built from TRBV15 and TRBJ1-2; D remains ambiguous. Germline CDR1 reads LNHNV; CDR2 reads YYDKDF (reference sequence). This CDR3 comprises 16 residues. The V gene lost 4 bases and the J gene lost 0 bases, with 15 bases spanning the gap. CDR3 bases: TGTGCCACCAGCATTTTCCCTAACTCTCCTAACTATGGCTACACCTTC. This translates into CATSIFPNSPNYGYTF. The full variable domain, in which reference TRBV15 and TRBJ1-2 provide the parts outside the CDR3, is DAMVIQNPRYQVTQFGKPVTLSCSQTLNHNVMYWYQQKSSQAPKLLFHYYDKDFNNEADTPDNFQSRRPNTSFCFLDIRSPGLGDTAMYLCATSIFPNSPNYGYTFGSGTRLTVV.

The chain links TRBV19 to TRBJ2-7; 11 bases align to TRBD2. V lost 4 bases and J lost 2; bases outside the gene matches: 7. This CDR3 is 16 amino acids long. Germline V gene data show CDR1 as LNHDA and CDR2 as SQIVND (reference sequence). CDR3 protein: CASSTLLAGGPYEQYF. The CDR3, as DNA: TGTGCCAGTAGTACCCTTTTAGCGGGAGGGCCCTACGAGCAGTACTTC.